One T cell receptor beta chain is described in this entry. This may come from a read error, since a much larger clone is one base off. The sample comes from a study of molecular identifiers for immune sequencing clone quantification. TCRdb analysed the PCR reads with MiXCR anew, one entry per CDR3 protein. The table has hundreds of thousands of distinct CDR3 sequences, about 25% seen once. Germline lookup yields CDR1 LNHNV and CDR2 YYDKDF (reference sequence). The CDR3 is 17 amino acids. The chain recombines TRBV15 with TRBJ2-5; 11 positions agree with TRBD2. This TCR was sampled from a human donor in good health. Some libraries in this study had Jurkat cell RNA spiked in. Source material: naive CD8+ T cells from blood, with Jurkat cell RNA spiked in. The subset here: FACS-sorted CD8+CD4-CCR7+CD45RA+ naive T cells. Here the CDR3 DNA reads TGTGCCACCAGCAGAGTAGTGACTAGCGGGGTTAAAGAGCCCCAGTACTTC. Residues: CATSRVVTSGVKEPQYF.